Here is one T cell receptor beta chain with its context. A J-beta primer mix and a sample-barcoded 5' primer were used in a second PCR of roughly 6 to 11 cycles. MiXCR was run by TCRdb on the 5' RACE reads, yielding one entry per CDR3 protein. The data hold fewer than 900,000 distinct CDR3 sequences, with roughly two fifths observed a single time. These data originate in a study of blood T cells in healthy people across ages. Trimming took 5 bases from V and 1 from J, leaving 15 bases between them. Germline V gives CDR1 MDHEN, CDR2 SYDVKM. There are 16 residues in the CDR3. This rearrangement joins TRBV28 to TRBJ1-5; D is perhaps TRBD1 (6 bases). This sequence was found in an older woman in good health. The specimen sequenced was blood. The CDR3 is CASSGQPPPSNQPQHF. In DNA form, the CDR3 reads TGTGCCAGCAGTGGACAGCCTCCACCCAGCAATCAGCCCCAGCATTTT.